The 27 T cell receptor beta chains below come from one sample, sequenced in a study of response to subunit inactivated influenza vaccine. A single record per CDR3 protein comes from TCRdb applying MiXCR to the RT-PCR reads. This sample carries around 570,000 distinct CDR3 sequences, approximately 10% of them seen once, and the ten largest clones take around 10%. This sample was shared with a second study, whose subject was T cells expressing NK-cell markers. That source notes: 5'RACE template switching with UMIs produced the TCR beta cDNA.

This material consisted of PBMCs from blood, taken on the day of vaccination. Source of these receptors: a man over 45 who received an inactivated influenza vaccine.

This clonotype has a handful of counts. The V call is TRBV3-1, the J call TRBJ2-7; D ambiguous. The CDR3 is made up of 15 amino acids. Germline loops: CDR1 LGHDT, CDR2 YNNKEL (reference sequence). Trimming took off 4 bases at V and 2 bases at J, with 15 bases between the two ends. CDR3 protein: CASSRDVIPTYEQYF. DNA of the CDR3: TGTGCCAGCAGCCGAGATGTAATCCCAACCTACGAGCAGTACTTC.

This chain connects TRBV5-1 to TRBJ2-7; tentative D call: TRBD2 (7 bases). V lost 0 bases, J lost 5 bases, and 15 bases lay in between. There are 15 residues in the CDR3. Per germline, CDR1 SGHRS and CDR2 YFSETQ. The DNA of the CDR3 is TGCGCCAGCAGCTTGGCCAGGACCGGGGGGCACGAGCAGTACTTC. It translates to CASSLARTGGHEQYF.

The rearrangement joins TRBV12-3 or TRBV12-4 to TRBJ1-4; 8 nucleotides align to TRBD1. CDR3 length: 15 amino acids. Unmatched junction bases numbered 7, after V lost 5 bases and J lost 5 bases. As DNA, the CDR3 is TGTGCCAGCAGTGCCGGACAGGGATCGAATGAAAAACTGTTTTTT. Translated: CASSAGQGSNEKLFF.

There are a few counts of this clonotype. V is TRBV7-9 and J is TRBJ2-3; 8 bases are shared with TRBD1. The length of the CDR3 is 16 residues. CDR1 and CDR2 from the germline V gene are SEHNR and FQNEAQ (reference sequence). The V gene end was trimmed by 7 bases and the J gene end by 2 bases; junction bases not matched to a gene: 11. CDR3 nucleotide sequence: TGTGCCAGCACCCGGAGTGGGACAGGTTCCACAGATACGCAGTATTTT. Translation: CASTRSGTGSTDTQYF.

This clonotype has just a few counts. The chain has TRBV12-3 or TRBV12-4 and TRBJ2-1; 7 positions agree with TRBD2. V shed 1 base, J shed 5 bases, and the junction held 5 bases outside the gene matches. This CDR3 is built from 15 residues. CDR3 region: CASSLVRRENNEQFF. In DNA, the CDR3 is TGTGCCAGCAGTTTAGTACGGCGGGAGAACAATGAGCAGTTCTTC.

This clonotype was detected a few times. DNA for the CDR3: TGCGCCAGCAGCGTCCCTCTAGCGGGTTTGGGGGAGACCCAGTACTTC. This encodes CASSVPLAGLGETQYF. This sequence joins TRBV5-1 and TRBJ2-5; 8 bases match TRBD2. Per germline, CDR1 SGHRS and CDR2 YFSETQ. The CDR3 extends over 16 amino acids. With 4 bases clipped from V and 5 bases from J, the junction kept 13 bases outside the gene matches.

This clonotype was seen a handful of times. The V and J genes are TRBV18 and TRBJ2-2; D gene unclear. Trimming took off 1 base at V and 6 bases at J, with 12 bases between the two ends. CDR3 length equals 15 residues. Germline CDR1 reads KGHSH; CDR2 reads LQKENI. The CDR3 sequence is CASSPLSVTAGELFF. The CDR3 DNA is TGTGCCAGCTCACCACTTTCGGTTACCGCCGGGGAGCTGTTTTTT.

The chain uses TRBV7-6 and TRBJ2-3; D ambiguous. CDR1 and CDR2 from the germline V gene are SGHVS and FNYEAQ. The V end was cut by 5 bases, the J end by 0 bases, with 12 bases between. The CDR3 loop spans 15 amino acids. CDR3 region: CASSPLSGSTDTQYF. DNA for the CDR3: TGTGCCAGCAGCCCCCTATCCGGTAGCACAGATACGCAGTATTTT.

The table lists this clonotype with a few counts. The J gene is TRBJ2-5, the V gene TRBV20-1; 8 nucleotides match TRBD2. The CDR3 extends over 16 amino acids. Germline CDR1 and CDR2: DFQATT and SNEGSKA (reference sequence). The V and J ends lost 4 bases and 5 bases, in that order; junction bases with no gene match: 15. The CDR3 DNA reads TGCAGTGCTATTGGGTCGGCGGGGGGTGTTTCGGAGACCCAGTACTTC. This encodes CSAIGSAGGVSETQYF.

The chain recombines TRBV11-2 with TRBJ2-2, with 7 bases identical to TRBD2. The CDR3 length is 16 residues. J gave up 7 bases and V 2 bases, and 10 bases lay outside the gene matches. The germline V gene has CDR1 SGHAT and CDR2 FQNNGV. The CDR3, as DNA: TGTGCCAGCAGCTTACGGGACGGGAGGAGTAACGGGGAGCTGTTTTTT. As protein: CASSLRDGRSNGELFF.

The chain links TRBV15 to TRBJ2-7; 11 positions match TRBD2. V lost 3 bases and J lost 2; bases outside the gene matches: 0. Germline loops: CDR1 LNHNV, CDR2 YYDKDF (reference sequence). The CDR3 has 14 residues. The CDR3 reads CATSSSGGAYEQYF. The CDR3 DNA follows: TGTGCCACCAGCAGTAGCGGGGGGGCCTACGAGCAGTACTTC.

The chain uses TRBV12-3 or TRBV12-4 and TRBJ2-2, with D maybe TRBD1 (5 bases). This CDR3 is 14 amino acids long. Trimming removed 4 bases at V and 3 bases at J, with 9 bases between. The CDR3 DNA sequence: TGTGCCAGCAGTTACCAGGGATACACCGGGGAGCTGTTTTTT. It translates to CASSYQGYTGELFF.

The chain couples TRBV6-5 to TRBJ1-6, with D perhaps TRBD1 (6 bases). The V end lost 4 bases, the J end lost 10 bases, and 20 bases lay between the germline ends. The CDR3 runs to 16 residues. CDR1 and CDR2 from the germline V gene are MNHEY and SVGAGI. The CDR3 coding sequence is TGTGCCAGCAGTTTCGGGAGAGGGGGTTTACGGTCACCCCTCCACTTT. Translating it yields CASSFGRGGLRSPLHF.

The chain links TRBV20-1 to TRBJ2-1; TRBD2 matches at 9 bases. The CDR3 contains 15 residues. Trimming at V came to 5 bases and at J to 4 bases, leaving 9 bases not matched to a gene. Germline CDR1 reads DFQATT; CDR2 reads SNEGSKA (reference sequence). In DNA form, the CDR3 reads TGCAGTGCTGGAATGGTAGCGGGGGAGTACAATGAGCAGTTCTTC. Translation: CSAGMVAGEYNEQFF.

This clonotype has just a few counts. V and J are TRBV15 and TRBJ1-1; D not resolved. CDR3 length: 13 residues. The germline V gene encodes CDR1 LNHNV and CDR2 YYDKDF (reference sequence). Trimming pared 1 base from V and 3 bases from J, leaving 6 bases between. CDR3 nucleotides: TGTGCCACCAGCAGAGTGGCGGACACTGAAGCTTTCTTT. Protein product: CATSRVADTEAFF.

V is TRBV20-1 and J is TRBJ1-2; D possibly corresponds to TRBD1 (5 bases). With 6 bases removed from V and 3 bases from J, the gap between germline ends came to 14 bases. Germline CDR1 reads DFQATT; CDR2 reads SNEGSKA (reference sequence). This CDR3 has 13 amino acids. CDR3 sequence: CSAAGINDYGYTF. The CDR3 DNA is TGCAGTGCCGCAGGGATTAACGACTATGGCTACACCTTC.

This clonotype was observed a few times. The gene calls are TRBV12-3 or TRBV12-4 and TRBJ1-1; D might be TRBD1 (5 bases). CDR3 length: 18 residues. Between the trimmed V and J ends, which lost 5 bases and 1 base, there was a span of 23 bases. CDR3 nucleotide sequence: TGTGCCAGCAGTACCTACTCGGGACGTAAGAGCCCGAACACTGAAGCTTTCTTT. It encodes CASSTYSGRKSPNTEAFF.

The chain couples TRBV19 to TRBJ1-5; TRBD1 matches at 7 bases. Trimming removed 5 bases from V and 6 bases from J; junction bases left unmatched: 7. The CDR3 contains 14 residues. Germline-derived CDR1 and CDR2 are LNHDA and SQIVND (reference sequence). This chain's CDR3 is CASSDTGDGQPQHF. CDR3 in DNA: TGTGCCAGTAGTGATACAGGGGACGGTCAGCCCCAGCATTTT.

This chain joins TRBV6-5 and TRBJ1-2; TRBD1 agrees at 10 bases. Germline V gene sequence: CDR1 MNHEY, CDR2 SVGAGI. This CDR3 comprises 12 residues. The ends lost 4 bases at V and 9 bases at J; junction bases unmatched: 2. The CDR3 DNA reads as TGTGCCAGCAGTTCGGGACAGGGGAGCTACACCTTC. Translated: CASSSGQGSYTF.

The V and J genes are TRBV28 and TRBJ2-5; D might be TRBD1 (6 bases). V was shortened by 5 bases and J by 2 bases, with 9 bases between the two germline ends. Germline values: CDR1 MDHEN, CDR2 SYDVKM. The CDR3 is 13 residues long. The CDR3 loop is CASSTTGQETQYF. The CDR3 DNA follows: TGTGCCAGCAGTACGACAGGTCAAGAGACCCAGTACTTC.

This clonotype has more than one count but fewer than ten. The V call is TRBV29-1, the J call TRBJ2-3; 7 nucleotides align to TRBD1. CDR3 length: 17 amino acids. The V and J ends lost 0 bases and 3 bases, in that order; junction bases with no gene match: 12. Germline CDR1 is SQVTM and CDR2 is ANQGSEA. CDR3 nucleotides: TGCAGCGTTGAAGATGGGTCTGCGCCAGGGGGTACAGATACGCAGTATTTT. Translation: CSVEDGSAPGGTDTQYF.

CDR3: CASSQFSGSQFF. CDR3 nucleotide sequence: TGCGCCAGCAGCCAATTTAGTGGGAGTCAATTCTTC. This chain uses TRBV4-3 with TRBJ2-1, with TRBD2 as a possible D gene (5 bases). The CDR3 runs 12 residues. From germline, CDR1 is LGHNA and CDR2 YSLEER. V was cut by 2 bases and J by 16 bases, with 15 bases left in between.

This clonotype was observed at least ten times. Its ends do not fully match the called genes, so a read error is possible. The chain carries TRBV7-9 and TRBJ2-1, with D possibly being TRBD2 (6 bases). Germline CDR1 is SEHNR and CDR2 is FQNEAQ (reference sequence). The CDR3 extends over 16 amino acids. The CDR3 DNA reads as TGCGCCAGCAGCTTTTTGGGACTTGGGTCCTACAATGAGCAGTTCTTC. Its protein product is CASSFLGLGSYNEQFF.

The chain links TRBV10-3 to TRBJ2-7; D is uncertain. V was trimmed by 8 bases and J by 0 bases, leaving 11 bases between them. The CDR3 is 13 residues long. Germline lookup yields CDR1 ENHRY and CDR2 SYGVKD. The CDR3 nucleotides read TGTGCCATCGGGCCCCTGAGCTCCTACGAGCAGTACTTC. Translation: CAIGPLSSYEQYF.

This chain connects TRBV20-1 to TRBJ2-1, with 10 nucleotides matching TRBD2. The germline CDR1 and CDR2 sequences are DFQATT and SNEGSKA (reference sequence). This CDR3 region has 14 residues. The trim removed 7 bases at V and 4 bases at J, leaving 7 bases unmatched. In DNA form, the CDR3 reads TGCAGTGTCAGCGGGGGGGCTGGGTACAATGAGCAGTTCTTC. It yields the protein CSVSGGAGYNEQFF.

The V and J genes are TRBV9 and TRBJ2-4; 11 bases fit TRBD2. CDR1 and CDR2 from the germline V gene are SGDLS and YYNGEE. The junction had 2 bases not matched to a gene; V was cut back by 4 bases and J by 5 bases. This CDR3 is 14 amino acids long. CDR3 sequence (DNA): TGTGCCAGCAGCTTACTAGCGGGGGAAAACATTCAGTACTTC. Residues: CASSLLAGENIQYF. The whole variable domain, filled in from reference TRBV9 and TRBJ2-4, reads DSGVTQTPKHLITATGQRVTLRCSPRSGDLSVYWYQQSLDQGLQFLIQYYNGEERAKGNILERFSAQQFPDLHSELNLSSLELGDSALYFCASSLLAGENIQYFGAGTRLSVL.

The CDR3: CSVVGQSDTQYF. DNA of the CDR3: TGCAGCGTGGTGGGACAGTCGGATACGCAGTATTTT. The rearrangement links TRBV29-1 to TRBJ2-3; 7 bases fit TRBD1. Germline CDR1 is SQVTM and CDR2 is ANQGSEA. V lost 6 bases, J lost 6 bases, and 6 bases stayed unmatched. CDR3 length equals 12 residues.